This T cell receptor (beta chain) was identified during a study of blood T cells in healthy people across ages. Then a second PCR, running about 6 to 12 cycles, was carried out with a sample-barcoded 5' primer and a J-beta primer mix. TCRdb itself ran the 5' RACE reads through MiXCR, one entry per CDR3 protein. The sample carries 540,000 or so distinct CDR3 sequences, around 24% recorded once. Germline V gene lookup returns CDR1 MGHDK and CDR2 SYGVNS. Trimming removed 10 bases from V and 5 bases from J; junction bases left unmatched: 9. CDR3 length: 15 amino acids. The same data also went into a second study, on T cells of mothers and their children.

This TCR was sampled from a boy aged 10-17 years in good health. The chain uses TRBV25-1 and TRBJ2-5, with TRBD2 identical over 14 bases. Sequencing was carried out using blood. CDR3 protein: CATTGLAGAEETQYF. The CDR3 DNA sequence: TGTGCCACCACGGGACTAGCGGGAGCCGAGGAGACCCAGTACTTC.